What follows are 20 T cell receptor beta chains derived from one specimen sequenced in a study of vaccination and CD4 T cells after COVID-19. Oncomine TCR Beta short-read sequencing was applied to DNA from cultured CD4+ T cells. TCRdb analysed the PCR reads with MiXCR anew, one entry per CDR3 protein. This table holds some 9,800 distinct CDR3 sequences, roughly three fifths found once. The antigens these receptors bind are not known. Treatment in this sample: approximately 9-day PBMC culture with coronavirus spike peptide pools or control peptides (ViraFEST assay). The sample consisted of CD4+ T cells from blood, cultured in vitro. These TCRs come from a human donor who had recovered from COVID-19.

The genes are TRBV6-1 and TRBJ1-2; 7 nucleotides align to TRBD1. CDR3 length: 13 amino acids. V was pared by 7 bases and J by 4 bases, with 6 bases of the junction left unmatched. The germline CDR1 and CDR2 sequences are MNHNS and SASEGT. CDR3 in amino acids: CASTRQGSYGYTF. CDR3 in DNA: TGTGCCAGCACCCGACAGGGAAGCTATGGCTACACCTTC.

The rearrangement links TRBV20-1 to TRBJ1-5; D perhaps matches TRBD1 (5 bases). With 3 bases removed from V and 3 bases from J, the gap between germline ends came to 18 bases. From germline, CDR1 is DFQATT and CDR2 SNEGSKA (reference sequence). The CDR3 loop spans 16 amino acids. The CDR3 reads CSASALRDGNNQPQHF. CDR3 DNA: TGCAGTGCTAGCGCCCTCCGGGACGGCAACAATCAGCCCCAGCATTTT.

The rearrangement links TRBV6-1 to TRBJ2-4; a possible D gene is TRBD1 (6 bases). V dropped 6 bases and J dropped 2 bases, with 11 bases sitting between them. This CDR3 is 14 amino acids long. CDR1 and CDR2 from the germline V gene are MNHNS and SASEGT. This CDR3 reads CASSRGQPKNIQYF. Here the CDR3 DNA reads TGTGCCAGCAGCCGCGGACAGCCCAAAAACATTCAGTACTTC.

Here the CDR3 DNA reads TGTGCCAGCACCCTCAGGGGGCCATCCTACGAGCAGTACTTC. Amino acid sequence: CASTLRGPSYEQYF. The chain carries TRBV6-1 and TRBJ2-7, with 8 bases lining up with TRBD1. In germline, CDR1 is MNHNS, CDR2 SASEGT. The V segment lost 7 bases and the J segment 1 base; nucleotides outside the gene matches: 6. This CDR3 contains 14 residues.

The gene calls are TRBV20-1 and TRBJ1-1; 9 nucleotides align to TRBD1. CDR1 and CDR2 (germline): DFQATT, SNEGSKA (reference sequence). Trimming cost V 4 bases and J 10 bases; bases outside gene matches: 10. CDR3 length: 13 amino acids. The CDR3 DNA reads TGCAGTGCTACGGAACAGGGGGCCCTGGGAGCTTTCTTT. Its protein is CSATEQGALGAFF.

V and J are TRBV4-1 and TRBJ1-2; 8 bases fit TRBD1. The ends lost 1 base at V and 8 bases at J; junction bases unmatched: 9. The CDR3 length is 15 residues. The germline CDR1 and CDR2 sequences are MGHRA and YSYEKL. CDR3 nucleotide sequence: TGCGCCAGCAGCCAAGGGCAGCAGGGGGCTTTCGGCTACACCTTC. Protein: CASSQGQQGAFGYTF.

The chain joins TRBV28 to TRBJ1-2; D gene uncertain. Germline V gene lookup returns CDR1 MDHEN and CDR2 SYDVKM. The CDR3 sequence is 12 residues long. Trimming shortened V by 5 bases and J by 0 bases, and 4 bases separated the two germline ends. The CDR3 bases are TGTGCCAGCAGTACATCTAACTATGGCTACACCTTC. Its protein product is CASSTSNYGYTF.

This clonotype has only a few counts. The chain has TRBV2 and TRBJ1-1; maybe TRBD1 (5 bases). Between the trimmed V and J ends, which lost 5 bases and 1 base, there was a span of 11 bases. Germline CDR1 SNHLY, CDR2 FYNNEI. The CDR3 runs 14 residues. The CDR3 bases are TGTGCCAGCAGTCTAAAGGGGCCGAACACTGAAGCTTTCTTT. Translating gives CASSLKGPNTEAFF.

The rearrangement uses TRBV20-1 and TRBJ1-1; 8 nucleotides line up with TRBD1. The CDR3 totals 15 residues. Germline V gives CDR1 DFQATT, CDR2 SNEGSKA (reference sequence). The junction had 10 bases not matched to a gene; V was cut back by 4 bases and J by 3 bases. The chain's CDR3 is CSATWGQVKYTEAFF. CDR3 bases: TGCAGTGCTACCTGGGGACAGGTGAAATACACTGAAGCTTTCTTT.

The V and J genes are TRBV7-3 and TRBJ1-1; D is unresolved. CDR1 SGHTA and CDR2 FQGTGA come from the germline V gene. V lost 4 bases and J lost 10, with 13 bases in between. CDR3 length: 12 amino acids. The DNA for the CDR3 is TGTGCCAGCAGCTCATCTGGCGGGCTAGCTTTCTTT. Residues: CASSSSGGLAFF.

This clonotype was observed once. The CDR3 loop reads CASSLAGRDYEQYF. The CDR3 DNA reads TGTGCCAGCAGCTTAGCGGGACGTGACTACGAGCAGTACTTC. The chain has TRBV7-2 and TRBJ2-7; possibly TRBD1 or TRBD2 for D (5 bases each). Per germline, CDR1 SGHTA and CDR2 FQGNSA. Trimming took off 0 bases at V and 3 bases at J, with 9 bases between the two ends. The CDR3 spans 14 residues.

In this sample, this clonotype turned up a few times. The chain uses TRBV4-3 and TRBJ1-6; maybe TRBD1 (5 bases). The CDR3 has 15 amino acids. Germline CDR1 reads LGHNA; CDR2 reads YSLEER. V lost 2 bases and J lost 7, with 12 bases in between. CDR3 sequence: CASSQQRDGNSPLHF. The CDR3 region has the DNA TGCGCCAGCAGCCAACAACGGGACGGGAATTCACCCCTCCACTTT.

The rearrangement links TRBV5-4 to TRBJ1-1, with D possibly being TRBD1 (5 bases). The germline V gene has CDR1 SGHNT and CDR2 YYREEE (reference sequence). The CDR3 is made up of 13 amino acids. Deletions cut 3 bases from V and 4 bases from J, with 10 bases between. The CDR3 reads CASSWTQGTEAFF. The CDR3 nucleotides read TGTGCCAGCAGCTGGACCCAGGGCACTGAAGCTTTCTTT.

The chain has TRBV12-5 and TRBJ2-2; D perhaps matches TRBD2 (6 bases). V dropped 5 bases and J dropped 5 bases, with 12 bases sitting between them. Germline CDR1 and CDR2: LGHNT and FRNRAP. CDR3 length: 14 amino acids. As DNA, the CDR3 is TGTGCTAGTGGTGCGCCGGGGGAGACCGGGGAGCTGTTTTTT. Its protein product is CASGAPGETGELFF. Supplemented by reference TRBV12-5 and TRBJ2-2, the full variable domain reads DARVTQTPRHKVTEMGQEVTMRCQPILGHNTVFWYRQTMMQGLELLAYFRNRAPLDDSGMPKDRFSAEMPDATLATLKIQPSEPRDSAVYFCASGAPGETGELFFGEGSRLTVL.

The chain combines TRBV4-2 with TRBJ2-7; TRBD1 matches 7 bases. The V gene's germline CDR1 is LGHNA and CDR2 YNFKEQ. This CDR3 region has 16 residues. V lost 4 bases and J lost 3; bases outside the gene matches: 12. This CDR3 is CASSRSHGDRDYEQYF. CDR3 nucleotide sequence: TGTGCCAGCAGCCGATCCCACGGGGACAGAGACTACGAGCAGTACTTC.

The rearrangement joins TRBV27 to TRBJ2-3; 12 bases fit TRBD2. There are 19 residues in the CDR3. Trimming took 6 bases from V and 1 from J; bases not matched to a gene: 14. Germline values: CDR1 MNHEY, CDR2 SMNVEV (reference sequence). As DNA, the CDR3 is TGTGCCAGCAGGGCCCCCGGGACTAGCGGGCCTGGTGGCACAGATACGCAGTATTTT. This codes for CASRAPGTSGPGGTDTQYF.

This clonotype was seen only once. The rearrangement links TRBV7-2 to TRBJ2-1, with TRBD2 matching 8 bases. Germline V gene lookup returns CDR1 SGHTA and CDR2 FQGNSA. The CDR3 covers 17 residues. Trimming took 1 base from V and 0 from J; bases not matched to a gene: 5. The DNA of the CDR3 is TGTGCCAGCAGCTTAGATTTAGCGGGAATCTCCTACAATGAGCAGTTCTTC. It yields the protein CASSLDLAGISYNEQFF.

To note about this clonotype: A read error may produce the germline difference seen at one junction end. The chain has TRBV7-9 and TRBJ2-3; 9 positions match TRBD2. This CDR3 is 16 amino acids long. Germline CDR1 is SEHNR and CDR2 is FQNEAQ (reference sequence). CDR3 coding DNA: TGTGCCAGCAGCTCAGGGGTAGCGGGAGACACAGATACGCGGTATTTT. This codes for CASSSGVAGDTDTRYF.

The V gene is TRBV6-2 or TRBV6-3, the J gene TRBJ1-5, with D hard to call. CDR1 is MNHEY and CDR2 is SVGEGT in the germline V gene. V lost 5 bases, J lost 0 bases, and 14 bases lay in between. CDR3 length: 16 amino acids. The CDR3 DNA sequence: TGTGCCAGCAGTGGGGTACCTGTTTATAGCAATCAGCCCCAGCATTTT. As protein: CASSGVPVYSNQPQHF.

In its sample, this clonotype was seen once. This rearrangement joins TRBV20-1 to TRBJ1-5, with 7 bases lining up with TRBD1. The V gene's germline CDR1 is DFQATT and CDR2 SNEGSKA (reference sequence). J gave up 4 bases and V 3 bases, and 9 bases lay outside the gene matches. CDR3 length equals 15 residues. CDR3 protein: CSARDRSRRNQPQHF. The CDR3 DNA sequence: TGCAGTGCTAGGGACAGGTCACGCCGAAATCAGCCCCAGCATTTT.